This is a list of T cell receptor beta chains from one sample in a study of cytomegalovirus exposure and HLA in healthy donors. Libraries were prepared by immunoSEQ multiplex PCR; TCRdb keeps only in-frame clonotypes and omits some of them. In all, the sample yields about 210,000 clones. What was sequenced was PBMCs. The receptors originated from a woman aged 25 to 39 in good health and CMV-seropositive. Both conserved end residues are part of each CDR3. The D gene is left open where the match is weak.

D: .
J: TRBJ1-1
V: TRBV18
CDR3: CASSNSEELAAFF
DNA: TGTGCCAGCTCAAATTCGGAGGAGCTGGCCGCTTTCTTT

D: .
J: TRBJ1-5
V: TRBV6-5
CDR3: CASSSRGEGPQHF
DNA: TGTGCCAGCAGTTCCCGAGGAGAGGGGCCCCAGCATTTT

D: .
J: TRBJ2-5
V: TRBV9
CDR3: CASSVTPGSLQETQYF
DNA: TGTGCCAGCAGCGTAACCCCAGGATCGTTACAAGAGACCCAGTACTTC

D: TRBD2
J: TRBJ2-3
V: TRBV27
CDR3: CASRLSGSRADTQYF
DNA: TGTGCCAGCAGATTAAGCGGGAGCCGTGCAGATACGCAGTATTTT

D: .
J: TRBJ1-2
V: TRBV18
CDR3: CASSSTPTANYGYTF
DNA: TGTGCCAGCTCATCCACACCAACAGCTAACTATGGCTACACCTTC

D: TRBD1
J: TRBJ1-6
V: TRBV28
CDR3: CASTTGPYNSPLHF
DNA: TGTGCCAGCACGACAGGGCCTTATAATTCACCCCTCCACTTT

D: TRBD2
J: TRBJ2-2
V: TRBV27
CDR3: CASSEGLAFTGELFF
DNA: TGTGCCAGCAGTGAGGGACTAGCTTTCACCGGGGAGCTGTTTTTT

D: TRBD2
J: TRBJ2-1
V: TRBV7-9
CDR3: CASSFGLAGDKFF
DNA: TGTGCCAGCAGCTTCGGGCTAGCGGGGGATAAGTTCTTC

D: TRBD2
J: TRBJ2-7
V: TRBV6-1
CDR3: CASSEAGLAGEGNYEQYF
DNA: TGTGCCAGCAGTGAAGCCGGACTAGCGGGAGAGGGGAACTACGAGCAGTACTTC

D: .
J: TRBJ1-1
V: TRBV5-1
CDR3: CASSLDRLATEAFF
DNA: TGCGCCAGCAGCTTGGACAGGTTAGCAACTGAAGCTTTCTTT

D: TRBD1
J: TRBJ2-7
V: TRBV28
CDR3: CASSFQGAIAYEQYF
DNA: TGTGCCAGCAGTTTTCAGGGGGCAATCGCCTACGAGCAGTACTTC

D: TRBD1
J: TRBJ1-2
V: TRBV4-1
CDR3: CASSRGQGNYGHTF
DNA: TGCGCCAGCAGCCGTGGACAGGGCAACTATGGCCACACCTTC

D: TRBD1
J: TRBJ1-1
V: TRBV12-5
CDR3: CASATGQAGYTEAFF
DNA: TGTGCTAGTGCCACTGGACAGGCGGGCTACACTGAAGCTTTCTTT

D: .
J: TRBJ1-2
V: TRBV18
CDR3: CASSPLGGPHGYTF
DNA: TGTGCCAGCTCACCTCTGGGGGGGCCCCATGGCTACACCTTC

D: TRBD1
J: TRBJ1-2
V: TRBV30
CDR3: CAWSQGQGGAGGYTF
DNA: TGTGCCTGGAGCCAAGGACAGGGGGGCGCCGGCGGCTACACCTTC

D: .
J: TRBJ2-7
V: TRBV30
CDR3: CAWTRQGSIYEQYF
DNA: TGTGCCTGGACCCGACAAGGATCGATCTACGAGCAGTACTTC

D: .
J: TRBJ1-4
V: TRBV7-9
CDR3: CASSQTDSRIEKLFF
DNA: TGTGCCAGCAGCCAGACGGACAGCCGAATTGAAAAACTGTTTTTT

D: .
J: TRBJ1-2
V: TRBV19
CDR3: CASSRMDSLTYGYTF
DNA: TGTGCCAGTAGTCGGATGGACAGCTTAACTTATGGCTACACCTTC

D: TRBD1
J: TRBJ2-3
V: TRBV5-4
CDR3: CASTSGGATDTQYF
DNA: TGTGCCAGCACCTCAGGGGGCGCCACAGATACGCAGTATTTT

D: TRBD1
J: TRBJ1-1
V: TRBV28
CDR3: CASSPPRATGDTEAFF
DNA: TGTGCCAGCAGTCCCCCCCGTGCGACAGGGGACACTGAAGCTTTCTTT

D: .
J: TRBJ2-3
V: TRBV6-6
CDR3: CASSPYKGITDTQYF
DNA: TGTGCCAGCAGTCCCTATAAGGGGATCACAGATACGCAGTATTTT

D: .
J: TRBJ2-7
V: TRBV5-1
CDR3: CASRGSTVTYEQYF
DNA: TGCGCCAGCAGGGGGTCGACAGTGACCTACGAGCAGTACTTC

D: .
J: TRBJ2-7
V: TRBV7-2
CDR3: CASSFGSSSYEQYF
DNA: TGTGCCAGCAGCTTTGGGAGCAGCTCCTACGAGCAGTACTTC

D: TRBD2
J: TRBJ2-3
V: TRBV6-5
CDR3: CASKIFGRAGDTQYF
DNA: TGTGCCAGCAAAATTTTCGGGAGGGCGGGAGATACGCAGTATTTT

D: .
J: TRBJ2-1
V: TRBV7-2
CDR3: CASSLGLNSYNEQFF
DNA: TGTGCCAGCAGCTTAGGACTGAACTCCTACAATGAGCAGTTCTTC

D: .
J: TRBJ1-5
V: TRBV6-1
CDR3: CASSPGGSQPQHF
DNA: TGTGCCAGCAGTCCAGGTGGAAGTCAGCCCCAGCATTTT

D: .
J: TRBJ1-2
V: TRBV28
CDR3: CASGRVDGYTF
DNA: TGTGCCAGCGGGCGGGTCGATGGCTACACCTTC

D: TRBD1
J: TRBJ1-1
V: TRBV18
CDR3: CASSADRGNTEAFF
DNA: TGCGCCAGCTCAGCAGACAGGGGGAACACTGAAGCTTTCTTT

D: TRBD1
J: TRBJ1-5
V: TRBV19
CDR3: CASSIRQGYQPQHF
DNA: TGTGCCAGTAGTATTAGACAGGGGTATCAGCCCCAGCATTTT

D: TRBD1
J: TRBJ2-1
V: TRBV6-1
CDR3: CASSTNRGNEQFF
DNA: TGTGCCAGCAGTACAAACAGGGGCAATGAGCAGTTCTTC

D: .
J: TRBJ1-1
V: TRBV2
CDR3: CASWGNRQMNTEAFF
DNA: TGTGCCAGCTGGGGAAACCGACAGATGAACACTGAAGCTTTCTTT

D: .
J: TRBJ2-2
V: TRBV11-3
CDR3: CASSLDPGRELFF
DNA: TGTGCCAGCAGCTTAGATCCAGGCAGGGAGCTGTTTTTT

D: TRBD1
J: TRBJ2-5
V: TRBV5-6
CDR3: CASSLLGQGLQETQYF
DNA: TGTGCCAGCAGCTTGTTGGGACAGGGGCTCCAAGAGACCCAGTACTTC

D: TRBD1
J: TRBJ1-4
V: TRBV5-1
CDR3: CASSPGQGNEKLFF
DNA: TGCGCCAGCAGCCCGGGACAGGGGAATGAAAAACTGTTTTTT